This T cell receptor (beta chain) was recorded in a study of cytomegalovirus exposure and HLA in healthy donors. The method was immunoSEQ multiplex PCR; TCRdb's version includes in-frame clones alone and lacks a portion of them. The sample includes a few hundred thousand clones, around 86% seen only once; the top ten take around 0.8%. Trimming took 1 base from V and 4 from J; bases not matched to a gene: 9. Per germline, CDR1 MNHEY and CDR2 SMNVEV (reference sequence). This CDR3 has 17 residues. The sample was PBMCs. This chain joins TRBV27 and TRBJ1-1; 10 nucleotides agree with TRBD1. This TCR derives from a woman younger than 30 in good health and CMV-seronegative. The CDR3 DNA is TGTGCCAGCAGTTTATGGTCCGACAGGGGGCGAGGCACTGAAGCTTTCTTT. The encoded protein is CASSLWSDRGRGTEAFF.